A selection of T cell receptor beta chains follows, all from one sample in a study of T cell responses to AZD1222 COVID-19 vaccine. Data came from immunoSEQ multiplex PCR; TCRdb stores just in-frame clones and leaves some out. The sample lists some 95,000 clones, roughly nine tenths occurring once. Sequencing used peripheral blood, obtained on day 0 of AZD1222 vaccination. Every receptor here comes from an adult in good health. Both conserved end residues are part of each CDR3. Only part of the rows carry a size: once, few, many, or a class if the clone is expanded.

clone size	V gene	J gene	CDR3 protein
-	TRBV4-3	TRBJ2-1	CASSQDTAGGYNEQFF
-	TRBV7-8	TRBJ1-3	CASSLWEANSGNTIYF
-	TRBV5-4	TRBJ1-5	CASSLGGDRAAQHF
-	TRBV5-1	TRBJ2-3	CASRGQVSDTQYF
-	TRBV28	TRBJ1-2	CASNTGRYGYTF
-	TRBV27	TRBJ2-7	CASSFTGGPYEQYF
-	TRBV10-3	TRBJ2-2	CAISDSTRVGELFF
-	TRBV4-1	TRBJ2-7	CASSQGLAANYEQYF
-	TRBV6-1	TRBJ2-7	CASSEANSYEQYF
-	TRBV5-1	TRBJ2-5	CASSLAGGRGETQYF
-	TRBV12-5	TRBJ2-2	CASGFSYTGELFF
-	TRBV29-1	TRBJ1-2	CSVETGTANYGYTF
-	TRBV7-9	TRBJ2-7	CASSLNSLGEQYF
-	TRBV18	TRBJ1-6	CASSPDQAYNSPLHF
once	TRBV29-1	TRBJ2-2	CSVEDTGELFF
-	TRBV7-2	TRBJ1-2	CASSQGHTGDYGYTF
-	TRBV4-3	TRBJ2-5	CASSQDWGPRETQYF
-	TRBV12-5	TRBJ2-7	CASGSSPGTTLYEQYF
-	TRBV5-4	TRBJ1-3	CASSHIGQWNTIYF
-	TRBV6-5	TRBJ1-2	CASSYGGQPYGYTF
-	TRBV6-5	TRBJ1-1	CASSGQVETEAFF
-	TRBV29-1	TRBJ1-4	CSVAITNEKLFF
-	TRBV2	TRBJ2-1	CASSRGYNEQFF
-	TRBV29-1	TRBJ1-2	CSVETGQNYGYTF
once	TRBV5-1	TRBJ2-3	CASSLAGRADTQYF
-	TRBV28	TRBJ2-7	CASSFVRGGDEQYF
-	TRBV2	TRBJ2-7	CASSVLAEQYF
-	TRBV3-1/TRBV3-2	TRBJ2-5	CASSQEIRESVETQYF
-	TRBV5-1	TRBJ2-1	CASSPGLVSYNEQFF
-	TRBV6-6	TRBJ2-1	CASSRQGPSSHNEQFF
-	TRBV9	TRBJ2-7	CASSAPGQISF
-	TRBV27	TRBJ2-4	CASSLQAAADIQYF
-	TRBV19	TRBJ1-5	CATGTGDSNQPQHF
once	TRBV19	TRBJ1-5	CASSIGEFLSNQPQHF
-	TRBV20-1	TRBJ1-2	CSARSDPGYTF
-	TRBV19	TRBJ2-5	CASSRTSGGISPVAQETQYF
-	TRBV4-3	TRBJ2-7	CASSQVLGEQYF
-	TRBV1	TRBJ2-7	CTSSQDLVASRPYEQYF
-	TRBV11-3	TRBJ1-1	CASSFDVNTEAFF
-	TRBV5-1	TRBJ2-1	CASSEPPSGVYNEQFF
-	TRBV2	TRBJ2-7	CASSVQAGSYEQYF
-	TRBV5-1	TRBJ1-2	CASSLGSTGLYTF
-	TRBV5-1	TRBJ1-5	CASSNGEIGPQHF
-	TRBV6-1	TRBJ1-4	CASSERDASRRANEKLFF
-	TRBV7-9	TRBJ1-1	CASSKPGQEAFF
-	TRBV5-4	TRBJ2-7	CASSLRDVSSEQYF
-	TRBV27	TRBJ2-7	CASSLGTVVHEQYF